The 21 T cell receptor beta chains given below trace back to one sample, sequenced in a study of blood T cell repertoires in COVID-19. The assay was immunoSEQ multiplex PCR, and TCRdb's table has in-frame clones only and misses some. This sample yields hundreds of thousands of clones, of which 80% to 90% are seen a single time; roughly 1.1% belongs to the top ten. The sample was PBMCs or T cells enriched from blood (not recorded which). These receptors were obtained from a man under 40 who had recovered from COVID-19.

J is TRBJ1-2 and V is TRBV24-1; 8 bases line up with TRBD1. Germline loops: CDR1 KGHDR, CDR2 SFDVKD. CDR3 length: 14 residues. The V gene end was trimmed by 4 bases and the J gene end by 4 bases; junction bases not matched to a gene: 4. In DNA, the CDR3 is TGTGCCACCAGTGAGGCTGGACAGGGCTATGGCTACACCTTC. The encoded protein is CATSEAGQGYGYTF.

The chain carries TRBV7-9 and TRBJ1-1; no clear D gene. Per germline, CDR1 SEHNR and CDR2 FQNEAQ (reference sequence). V gave up 11 bases and J gave up 1 base, with 14 bases separating them. This CDR3 has 13 amino acids. The CDR3 sequence is CAGCRLGNTEAFF. CDR3 nucleotides: TGTGCCGGATGCAGGTTGGGGAACACTGAAGCTTTCTTT.

The chain employs TRBV5-1 and TRBJ2-5; a possible D gene is TRBD2 (6 bases). The V end was cut by 7 bases, the J end by 4 bases, with 17 bases between. CDR1 SGHRS and CDR2 YFSETQ come from the germline V gene. This CDR3 contains 14 residues. CDR3 sequence: CASYRQGGVETQYF. The CDR3 DNA reads TGCGCCAGCTACCGGCAGGGAGGAGTAGAGACCCAGTACTTC.

This clone came up a few times. The chain joins TRBV25-1 to TRBJ2-5, with 9 bases aligning to TRBD2. CDR3 size: 16 residues. After removal of 1 base from V and 2 bases from J, the junction contained 5 bases not matched to a gene. In germline, CDR1 is MGHDK, CDR2 SYGVNS. The CDR3 bases are TGTGCCAGCAGTGAATTCTCTAGCGGGGTACAAGAGACCCAGTACTTC. Translated, it gives CASSEFSSGVQETQYF.

The chain is built from TRBV7-9 and TRBJ2-3; TRBD2 matches 11 bases. Germline V gene lookup returns CDR1 SEHNR and CDR2 FQNEAQ (reference sequence). V lost 5 bases, J lost 6 bases, and 7 bases stayed unmatched. The CDR3 is 15 amino acids. CDR3 in DNA: TGTGCCAGCAGCCATGAACTAGCGGGAGTGGATACGCAGTATTTT. It is translated as CASSHELAGVDTQYF.

This rearrangement joins TRBV19 to TRBJ2-1, with TRBD1 as a possible D gene (6 bases). V dropped 6 bases and J dropped 2 bases, with 8 bases sitting between them. The germline gives CDR1 LNHDA, CDR2 SQIVND (reference sequence). The CDR3 has 13 residues. The CDR3 spells CASRAGAYNEQFF. In nucleotides, the CDR3 is TGTGCCAGTAGGGCAGGGGCCTACAATGAGCAGTTCTTC.

Points on this clone: The same CDR3 is also encoded by other DNA sequences in this sample. J is TRBJ2-7 and V is TRBV10-3, with 7 positions matching TRBD2. With 4 bases clipped from V and 0 bases from J, the junction kept 3 bases outside the gene matches. Germline CDR1 and CDR2: ENHRY and SYGVKD. The length of the CDR3 is 14 residues. The CDR3 sequence: CAISVGGSSYEQYF. CDR3 nucleotides: TGTGCCATCAGTGTCGGCGGGAGCTCCTACGAGCAGTACTTC.

The chain joins TRBV3-1 (or the pseudogene TRBV3-2) to TRBJ1-2; 8 nucleotides line up with TRBD1. J lost 8 bases, V lost 4 bases, and 3 bases had no gene match. Germline V gives CDR1 LGHDT, CDR2 YNNKEL (reference sequence). The CDR3 length is 12 residues. The CDR3 nucleotides read TGTGCCAGCAGCCCATCAGGGGGCGGCTACACCTTC. Its translation is CASSPSGGGYTF.

This chain joins TRBV7-2 and TRBJ2-5, with 8 nucleotides matching TRBD1. Trimming at V came to 4 bases and at J to 4 bases, leaving 11 bases not matched to a gene. In germline, CDR1 is SGHTA, CDR2 FQGNSA. The CDR3 totals 16 residues. CDR3 loop: CASSSPDRAGLETQYF. CDR3 coding DNA: TGTGCCAGCAGCTCACCGGACAGGGCGGGTTTAGAGACCCAGTACTTC. The whole variable domain, filled in from reference TRBV7-2 and TRBJ2-5, reads GAGVSQSPSNKVTEKGKDVELRCDPISGHTALYWYRQSLGQGLEFLIYFQGNSAPDKSGLPSDRFSAERTGGSVSTLTIQRTQQEDSAVYLCASSSPDRAGLETQYFGPGTRLLVL.

V gene TRBV11-1 combines with J gene TRBJ2-7; a weak D match, TRBD1 (7 bases). The germline V and J ends were trimmed by 5 bases and 6 bases, with 20 bases remaining between them. This CDR3 is built from 15 residues. CDR1 is SGHAT, CDR2 FQDESV, per germline (reference sequence). CDR3 amino acids: CASSPQEGAQSEQYF. CDR3 nucleotides: TGTGCCAGCAGCCCTCAGGAGGGGGCGCAGAGCGAGCAGTACTTC.

The chain joins TRBV5-1 to TRBJ1-4, with 10 bases identical to TRBD1. Germline lookup yields CDR1 SGHRS and CDR2 YFSETQ. The CDR3 length is 15 residues. V lost 1 base to trimming and J lost 5 bases; unmatched junction nucleotides: 2. CDR3 loop: CASSLQTGGNEKLFF. DNA for the CDR3: TGCGCCAGCAGCTTGCAGACAGGGGGCAATGAAAAACTGTTTTTT. Full variable domain (outside the CDR3, taken from reference TRBV5-1 and TRBJ1-4): KAGVTQTPRYLIKTRGQQVTLSCSPISGHRSVSWYQQTPGQGLQFLFEYFSETQRNKGNFPGRFSGRQFSNSRSEMNVSTLELGDSALYLCASSLQTGGNEKLFFGSGTQLSVL.

J is TRBJ2-2 and V is TRBV5-1; weak D call: TRBD1 (6 bases). V lost 0 bases and J 5 bases, leaving 8 bases between the germline ends. The CDR3 loop spans 14 amino acids. The germline V gene encodes CDR1 SGHRS and CDR2 YFSETQ. CDR3 in DNA: TGCGCCAGCAGCTTGGCCAGGGGTACCGGGGAGCTGTTTTTT. It is translated as CASSLARGTGELFF.

The rearrangement joins TRBV13 to TRBJ2-3; 7 positions match TRBD2. Germline trimming cut 6 bases from V and 2 bases from J; bases unmatched to any gene: 5. Germline V CDR1 and CDR2: PRHDT, FYEKMQ (reference sequence). This CDR3 region has 14 residues. This CDR3 is CASRLLANTDTQYF. DNA of the CDR3: TGTGCCAGCAGACTACTAGCGAACACAGATACGCAGTATTTT.

The V gene is TRBV3-1 (or the pseudogene TRBV3-2), the J gene TRBJ2-1, with TRBD2 matching over 14 bases. The trim removed 3 bases at V and 15 bases at J, leaving 7 bases unmatched. Germline values: CDR1 LGHDT, CDR2 YNNKEL (reference sequence). The CDR3 contains 14 residues. The chain's CDR3 is CASSQERTSGRRFF. In DNA, the CDR3 is TGTGCCAGCAGCCAGGAAAGGACTAGCGGGAGGCGGTTCTTC.

The V and J genes are TRBV11-2 and TRBJ2-2; 12 bases fit TRBD2. With V trimmed by 5 bases and J by 0 bases, 1 base remained unmatched. The CDR3 has 16 residues. Germline CDR1 and CDR2: SGHAT and FQNNGV. CDR3 coding DNA: TGTGCCAGCAGCCGGACTAGCGGGGCGAACACCGGGGAGCTGTTTTTT. This translates into CASSRTSGANTGELFF.

This chain connects TRBV11-2 to TRBJ1-2, with D uncertain. V lost 1 base, J lost 4 bases, and 13 bases lay in between. The CDR3 covers 15 residues. The germline gives CDR1 SGHAT, CDR2 FQNNGV. Here the CDR3 reads CASSLGEYSSYGYTF. Here the CDR3 DNA reads TGTGCCAGCAGCTTAGGGGAGTACAGCTCCTATGGCTACACCTTC.

This clone was recorded once. This chain connects TRBV27 to TRBJ2-3, with 8 bases lining up with TRBD2. Germline V gives CDR1 MNHEY, CDR2 SMNVEV (reference sequence). This CDR3 is built from 21 residues. Germline trimming cut 1 base from V and 2 bases from J; bases unmatched to any gene: 20. As DNA, the CDR3 is TGTGCCAGCAGTTTATTGGGCCCCCCAACGGGAGGGCCGGTTGTCACAGATACGCAGTATTTT. It is translated as CASSLLGPPTGGPVVTDTQYF.

The chain uses TRBV19 and TRBJ2-2, with 12 nucleotides matching TRBD2. The V gene end was trimmed by 4 bases and the J gene end by 4 bases; junction bases not matched to a gene: 4. The CDR3 has 16 residues. CDR1 is LNHDA, CDR2 SQIVND, per germline (reference sequence). As DNA, the CDR3 is TGTGCCAGTAGTACCTCTAGCGGGAGGGCCACCGGGGAGCTGTTTTTT. The encoded protein is CASSTSSGRATGELFF.

The V call is TRBV6-5, the J call TRBJ2-2; tentatively, D is TRBD1 (6 bases). CDR3 length: 16 residues. V dropped 2 bases and J dropped 7 bases, with 17 bases sitting between them. CDR1 MNHEY and CDR2 SVGAGI come from the germline V gene. The CDR3 loop reads CASSYPRTEGYGELFF. The CDR3 DNA follows: TGTGCCAGCAGTTACCCCCGGACAGAGGGGTACGGGGAGCTGTTTTTT.

The V call is TRBV27, the J call TRBJ1-2, with 8 bases identical to TRBD1. V lost 2 bases, J lost 5 bases, and 1 base stayed unmatched. From germline, CDR1 is MNHEY and CDR2 SMNVEV (reference sequence). The length of the CDR3 is 13 residues. The CDR3 here is CASSLRQGYGYTF. In DNA form, the CDR3 reads TGTGCCAGCAGTTTAAGACAGGGGTATGGCTACACCTTC.

The V and J genes are TRBV11-2 and TRBJ1-1; tentative D call: TRBD1 (6 bases). Trimming pared 11 bases from V and 6 bases from J, leaving 19 bases between. Germline V CDR1 and CDR2: SGHAT, FQNNGV. This CDR3 spans 13 amino acids. CDR3 sequence: CACRGAGDAEAFF. The CDR3 DNA reads TGTGCCTGCCGGGGGGCAGGGGATGCTGAAGCTTTCTTT. Full variable domain (missing parts from reference TRBV11-2 and TRBJ1-1): EAGVAQSPRYKIIEKRQSVAFWCNPISGHATLYWYQQILGQGPKLLIQFQNNGVVDDSQLPKDRFSAERLKGVDSTLKIQPAKLEDSAVYLCACRGAGDAEAFFGQGTRLTVV.